This T cell receptor beta chain was sequenced during a study of OX40 agonist ivuxolimab in advanced cancers. The overall study: The patients got ivuxolimab, which is an agonistic anti-OX40 (CD134) antibody. Dose-escalation subjects each had hepatocellular carcinoma, melanoma, renal cell or head and neck cancer.

Findings and limits, study-wide: There were, on average, more expanded clones in CD8+ T cells than in CD4+. Clonal expansion by week 6 occurred in CD4+ and CD8+ blood T cells (at 0.1 to 3.0 mg/kg).

Turning to this clone: Its antigen is not known.

V lost 5 bases to trimming and J lost 2 bases, with 9 bases between them. The CDR3 has 14 residues. Germline V gives CDR1 LGHNA, CDR2 YSLEER. Some clones are missing from TCRdb's copy, which holds only in-frame ones; the method was immunoSEQ multiplex PCR. The data contain about 82,000 clones, approximately 87% of them seen just once; the ten biggest clones take up around 0.84%. The sample was CD4+ or CD8+ T cells sorted from blood, taken in a trial of the OX40 agonist ivuxolimab. This sequence originates from an adult with an advanced solid tumor such as melanoma, head and neck, liver or kidney cancer. The J gene is TRBJ1-4, the V gene TRBV4-3; D is perhaps TRBD1 (6 bases). CDR3 in amino acids: CASSAQGTNEKLFF. DNA of the CDR3: TGCGCCAGCAGCGCACAGGGCACTAATGAAAAACTGTTTTTT.